These T cell receptor beta chains were read from a single sample in a study of T cell repertoires in cytomegalovirus infection. The antigens for these receptors are not known. TCRdb fed the reads into MiXCR, producing one record per CDR3 protein. The sample lists about 770,000 distinct CDR3 sequences, under 35% occurring once. The material sequenced was cultured CD8+ T cells from PBMCs, taken from culture after CMV antigen stimulation. These receptors all come from a human donor in good health (CMV status not recorded). Some clones in this sample may be carry-over from other donors' samples. CDR3s include the opening cysteine and the closing phenylalanine or tryptophan. D genes are given only for firm matches. Clone size appears in some rows only: once, few, many, or a class for an expanded clone.

TRBJ1-5	TRBD1	TRBV4-2	.	CASSLTFPGTGVNQPQHF	TGTGCCAGCAGCCTCACCTTCCCCGGGACAGGGGTTAATCAGCCCCAGCATTTT
TRBJ2-7	TRBD1	TRBV7-8	.	CASSPGGQGRNEQYF	TGTGCCAGCAGCCCTGGGGGACAGGGACGGAACGAGCAGTACTTC
TRBJ1-5	TRBD1	TRBV12-3/TRBV12-4	few	CASSLTRGGYQPQHF	TGTGCCAGCAGTTTAACCAGGGGGGGCTATCAGCCCCAGCATTTT
TRBJ2-1	.	TRBV29-1	.	CSVEGETGYNEQFF	TGCAGCGTTGAAGGGGAGACGGGATACAATGAGCAGTTCTTC
TRBJ1-1	TRBD1	TRBV14	.	CASRSGGVGTEAFF	TGTGCCAGCAGATCAGGGGGCGTTGGCACTGAAGCTTTCTTT
TRBJ1-5	.	TRBV12-3/TRBV12-4	many	CASSPGGWRNQPQHF	TGTGCCAGCAGCCCCGGGGGTTGGCGCAATCAGCCCCAGCATTTT
TRBJ1-1	.	TRBV12-5	.	CASGFGTSNTEASF	TGTGCTAGTGGTTTTGGGACCTCGAACACTGAAGCTTCCTTT
TRBJ1-2	.	TRBV19	.	CASTYANYGYTF	TGTGCCAGTACTTACGCTAACTATGGCTACACCTTC
TRBJ1-2	TRBD1	TRBV9	few	CASSVDGQGNYGYTF	TGTGCCAGCAGCGTAGATGGACAGGGGAACTATGGCTACACCTTC
TRBJ2-2	.	TRBV6-5	.	CASSYSINTGELFF	TGTGCCAGCAGTTATTCAATAAACACCGGGGAGCTGTTTTTT
TRBJ2-1	TRBD2	TRBV28	few	CASSLELAGGRSYNEQFF	TGTGCCAGCAGTTTAGAGCTAGCGGGGGGGCGTAGTTACAATGAGCAGTTCTTC
TRBJ1-1	.	TRBV6-2/TRBV6-3	few	CASSYSQAWMNTEAFF	TGTGCCAGCAGTTATTCACAGGCCTGGATGAACACTGAAGCTTTCTTT
TRBJ2-7	.	TRBV7-9	few	CASSLVSGQPLYEQYF	TGTGCCAGCAGCTTAGTTTCCGGACAACCCTTGTACGAGCAGTACTTC
TRBJ1-2	.	TRBV6-1	.	CASSPQGVGGYTF	TGTGCCAGCAGTCCACAGGGCGTGGGTGGCTACACCTTC
TRBJ1-2	.	TRBV4-3	.	CASSQDMRQACF	TGCGCCAGCAGCCAAGATATGAGGCAGGCCTGCTTC
TRBJ1-1	TRBD1	TRBV4-3	.	CASSQALTGLAEAFF	TGCGCCAGCAGCCAAGCATTGACAGGGCTAGCTGAAGCTTTCTTT
TRBJ1-5	TRBD1	TRBV6-2/TRBV6-3	.	CASSRQGRYENQPQHF	TGTGCCAGCAGCCGACAGGGGAGGTATGAAAATCAGCCCCAGCATTTT
TRBJ2-5	.	TRBV6-1	few	CASRRGIQETQYF	TGTGCCAGCAGACGGGGTATCCAAGAGACCCAGTACTTC
TRBJ2-3	TRBD1	TRBV7-9	few	CASSLPGTGDPDTQYF	TGTGCCAGCAGCCTTCCCGGGACAGGGGACCCAGATACGCAGTATTTT
TRBJ2-5	.	TRBV6-5	.	CASSYFRGETQYF	TGTGCCAGCAGTTACTTCAGGGGAGAGACCCAGTACTTC
TRBJ1-1	.	TRBV28	.	CAVGRAPLNTEAFF	TGTGCCGTAGGCAGGGCCCCTTTGAACACTGAAGCTTTCTTT
TRBJ2-5	.	TRBV7-9	.	CASSLPGRKAETQYF	TGTGCCAGCAGCTTACCGGGACGCAAGGCCGAGACCCAGTACTTC
TRBJ2-2	.	TRBV24-1	few	CATSGQGNTGELFF	TGTGCCACCAGTGGGCAGGGGAACACCGGGGAGCTGTTTTTT
TRBJ1-1	.	TRBV29-1	.	CSVAVAGTEAFF	TGCAGCGTCGCAGTCGCGGGGACTGAAGCTTTCTTT
TRBJ2-1	.	TRBV19	few	CASSIPRGAYNEQFF	TGTGCCAGTAGTATACCCAGGGGGGCCTACAATGAGCAGTTCTTC
TRBJ2-5	.	TRBV6-5	.	CASSEARGNETQYF	TGTGCCAGCAGTGAAGCTCGGGGGAACGAGACCCAGTACTTC